The 22 T cell receptor beta chains presented below share a single source sample, sequenced in a study of response to subunit inactivated influenza vaccine. Each CDR3 protein gets one entry after TCRdb re-called the RT-PCR reads with MiXCR. The table includes 700,000 to 800,000 distinct CDR3 sequences, around a sixth detected once. This sample comprised PBMCs from blood, obtained roughly 5 days after vaccination. These receptors originate from a man aged 45-65 years who received an inactivated influenza vaccine.

The V gene is TRBV20-1, the J gene TRBJ2-4; 8 positions agree with TRBD1. The V and J ends lost 6 bases and 7 bases, in that order; junction bases with no gene match: 14. Germline V gives CDR1 DFQATT, CDR2 SNEGSKA (reference sequence). This CDR3 comprises 15 residues. Written as DNA, the CDR3 is TGCAGTGCCCATTACGGAGACAGGACAGGGAACATTCAGTACTTC. Its translation is CSAHYGDRTGNIQYF.

The chain has TRBV20-1 and TRBJ2-1; 16 positions match TRBD2. Germline CDR1 reads DFQATT; CDR2 reads SNEGSKA (reference sequence). CDR3 length: 16 residues. Germline trimming cut 4 bases from V and 7 bases from J; bases unmatched to any gene: 7. CDR3 protein: CSANGTSGRGRNEQFF. CDR3 sequence (DNA): TGCAGTGCTAATGGGACTAGCGGGAGGGGAAGAAATGAGCAGTTCTTC.

This chain uses TRBV20-1 with TRBJ2-7; D is uncertain. Looked up from germline, CDR1 is DFQATT and CDR2 is SNEGSKA (reference sequence). V gave up 3 bases and J gave up 1 base, with 13 bases separating them. CDR3 length: 14 residues. The CDR3 loop is CSARRQPSSYEQYF. The CDR3 DNA reads TGCAGTGCTAGGCGGCAGCCGAGTTCCTACGAGCAGTACTTC.

V and J are TRBV5-1 and TRBJ2-2; 8 bases are shared with TRBD1. The length of the CDR3 is 15 residues. V was clipped by 4 bases and J by 7 bases; unmatched bases: 9. CDR1 and CDR2 from the germline V gene are SGHRS and YFSETQ. Here the CDR3 DNA reads TGCGCCAGCAGCACAGGACAGGGAATTTACGGGGAGCTGTTTTTT. It yields the protein CASSTGQGIYGELFF.

The CDR3 loop reads CSVWGGGGAEKLFF. The DNA of the CDR3 is TGCAGCGTTTGGGGGGGAGGGGGCGCCGAAAAACTGTTTTTT. The chain combines TRBV29-1 with TRBJ1-4, with 7 bases lining up with TRBD1. Trimming took 5 bases from V and 8 from J; bases not matched to a gene: 11. Germline V gives CDR1 SQVTM, CDR2 ANQGSEA. This CDR3 spans 14 amino acids.

J is TRBJ2-1 and V is TRBV3-1; TRBD1 might be the D (6 bases). Looked up from germline, CDR1 is LGHDT and CDR2 is YNNKEL (reference sequence). The germline V and J ends were trimmed by 3 bases and 4 bases, with 25 bases remaining between them. This CDR3 contains 19 residues. The CDR3 region is CASSQLPGWNRVGYNEQFF. The CDR3 bases are TGTGCCAGCAGCCAGCTGCCTGGATGGAACAGGGTCGGGTACAATGAGCAGTTCTTC.

A single count supports this clonotype. The gene calls are TRBV7-2 and TRBJ2-1; D is tentatively TRBD1 or TRBD2 (5 bases each). Trimming shortened V by 5 bases and J by 2 bases, and 13 bases separated the two germline ends. This CDR3 is built from 15 residues. Germline CDR1 reads SGHTA; CDR2 reads FQGNSA. The CDR3 sequence: CASSPGAYPYNEQFF. CDR3 sequence (DNA): TGTGCCAGCAGCCCCGGGGCGTACCCCTACAATGAGCAGTTCTTC.

The rearrangement links TRBV24-1 to TRBJ2-5; 7 bases match TRBD2. The germline V gene has CDR1 KGHDR and CDR2 SFDVKD. This CDR3 contains 14 residues. Trimming took 4 bases from V and 5 from J; bases not matched to a gene: 6. The CDR3 sequence is CATSEIAGGETQYF. CDR3 DNA sequence: TGTGCCACCAGTGAAATAGCGGGTGGGGAGACCCAGTACTTC.

The V call is TRBV12-3 or TRBV12-4, the J call TRBJ1-5; D remains ambiguous. The CDR3 runs to 15 residues. V was trimmed by 4 bases and J by 3 bases, leaving 13 bases between them. CDR3 loop: CASSSRLGPNQPQHF. The DNA for the CDR3 is TGTGCCAGCAGTTCCCGTTTAGGACCCAATCAGCCCCAGCATTTT.

V and J are TRBV18 and TRBJ1-5; a weak D match, TRBD1 (5 bases). CDR3 size: 13 residues. CDR1 and CDR2 (germline): KGHSH, LQKENI. Trimming cost V 3 bases and J 6 bases, with 9 bases left between them. The CDR3 loop reads CASSPGDAQPQHF. CDR3 DNA: TGTGCCAGCTCACCGGGGGATGCTCAGCCCCAGCATTTT.

This clonotype was counted only a few times. The genes are TRBV20-1 and TRBJ2-5; D tentatively reads TRBD1 or TRBD2 (5 bases each). The V gene's germline CDR1 is DFQATT and CDR2 SNEGSKA (reference sequence). V was trimmed by 6 bases and J by 1 base, leaving 12 bases between them. The CDR3 has 13 residues. This CDR3 is CSAGPLSQETQYF. The CDR3 coding sequence is TGCAGTGCGGGACCCCTCTCCCAAGAGACCCAGTACTTC.

This clonotype was detected a few times. The chain links TRBV5-6 to TRBJ2-7, with D perhaps TRBD2 (5 bases). CDR1 SGHDT and CDR2 YYEEEE come from the germline V gene. Trimming removed 0 bases from V and 3 bases from J, with 10 bases in between. This CDR3 comprises 14 residues. Here the CDR3 reads CASSLGLKIYEQYF. In DNA form, the CDR3 reads TGTGCCAGCAGCTTGGGACTAAAGATCTACGAGCAGTACTTC.

This clonotype has only a few counts. V gene TRBV7-7 combines with J gene TRBJ2-2; D is uncertain. Deletions cut 0 bases from V and 0 bases from J, with 5 bases between. CDR1 and CDR2 from the germline V gene are SSHAT and FNYEAQ (reference sequence). The CDR3 has 15 amino acids. CDR3: CASSLALSNTGELFF. Written as DNA, the CDR3 is TGTGCCAGCAGCTTAGCGCTATCGAACACCGGGGAGCTGTTTTTT.

This clonotype was detected a few times. CDR3 amino acids: CASSYSTGSPEAFF. CDR3 coding DNA: TGTGCCAGCAGTTACTCAACCGGGAGTCCTGAAGCTTTCTTT. The rearrangement joins TRBV6-5 to TRBJ1-1; D remains unclear. This CDR3 region has 14 residues. Trimming cost V 0 bases and J 6 bases, with 11 bases left between them. From germline, CDR1 is MNHEY and CDR2 SVGAGI.

This clonotype was recorded many times. The genes are TRBV29-1 and TRBJ2-2; 9 nucleotides align to TRBD1. Per the germline V gene, CDR1 is SQVTM and CDR2 is ANQGSEA. Losses at the gene ends were 6 bases for V and 7 bases for J; bases not matched to a gene: 9. The length of the CDR3 is 14 residues. CDR3 protein: CSVGTGTLSGELFF. The CDR3, as DNA: TGCAGCGTAGGGACAGGGACCTTGAGCGGGGAGCTGTTTTTT.

This clonotype was observed a few times. The gene calls are TRBV27 and TRBJ1-2; D unresolved. V lost 9 bases and J 0 bases, leaving 8 bases between the germline ends. CDR3 length equals 12 residues. The germline V gene encodes CDR1 MNHEY and CDR2 SMNVEV (reference sequence). This CDR3 is CASQETNYGYTF. Here the CDR3 DNA reads TGTGCCAGTCAGGAAACTAACTATGGCTACACCTTC.

The genes are TRBV20-1 and TRBJ2-5; D may correspond to TRBD1 or TRBD2 (6 bases each). This CDR3 contains 14 residues. V was pared by 2 bases and J by 1 base, with 11 bases between. Germline-derived CDR1 and CDR2 are DFQATT and SNEGSKA (reference sequence). Here the CDR3 reads CSARSGAFQETQYF. CDR3 DNA sequence: TGCAGTGCTAGATCGGGGGCCTTCCAAGAGACCCAGTACTTC.

The CDR3 bases are TGCGCCAGCAGCTTAATCGGGGCGCGAGATGAAAAACTGTTTTTT. Translating gives CASSLIGARDEKLFF. The chain joins TRBV5-1 to TRBJ1-4; D may be TRBD1 (5 bases). The CDR3 spans 15 residues. Germline V CDR1 and CDR2: SGHRS, YFSETQ. V shed 2 bases and J shed 6 bases, with 14 bases lying between them.

This clonotype has at least ten counts. This rearrangement joins TRBV6-5 to TRBJ1-2; 7 bases fit TRBD1. This CDR3 comprises 13 residues. CDR1 and CDR2 (germline): MNHEY, SVGAGI. The J segment lost 7 bases and the V segment lost 7 bases, leaving 9 bases of the junction unmatched. The CDR3 here is CASTETGKGGYTF. CDR3 nucleotide sequence: TGTGCCAGCACCGAGACAGGGAAAGGTGGCTACACCTTC.

For the CDR3, the DNA is TGTGCCAGCAGTTACCCGGACCAAGAGACCCAGTACTTC. Translated, it gives CASSYPDQETQYF. The chain combines TRBV6-5 with TRBJ2-5; D gene unclear. Trimming removed 2 bases from V and 0 bases from J, with 4 bases in between. CDR3 length: 13 residues. Germline V gene lookup returns CDR1 MNHEY and CDR2 SVGAGI.

The chain recombines TRBV7-7 with TRBJ2-1, with D possibly TRBD2 on 5 matching bases. This CDR3 spans 13 amino acids. The V gene's germline CDR1 is SSHAT and CDR2 FNYEAQ (reference sequence). V lost 1 base and J 7 bases, leaving 8 bases between the germline ends. The CDR3 DNA is TGTGCCAGCAGCTTAGTTGAGGGAAATGAGCAGTTCTTC. It yields the protein CASSLVEGNEQFF.

This clonotype showed up just a few times. The chain links TRBV18 to TRBJ2-7; 8 bases are a match to TRBD1. CDR1 is KGHSH and CDR2 is LQKENI in the germline V gene. This CDR3 has 14 residues. J was trimmed by 2 bases and V by 2 bases; bases with no gene match: 2. CDR3 DNA: TGTGCCAGCTCACCAAAACAGGGGGCCTACGAGCAGTACTTC. Amino acids: CASSPKQGAYEQYF.